The sequence of this T cell receptor beta chain was determined in a study of T cell responses to AZD1222 COVID-19 vaccine. The protocol was immunoSEQ multiplex PCR, while the TCRdb copy is restricted to in-frame clones and leaves out a portion. The table records about 120,000 clones, around 90% of them present only once. Points on this clone: Its target is unknown.

Study-wide results and limits: Just a handful of AZD1222 recipients tested seropositive at baseline. Nearly half of spike-specific TCRs reportedly target unmutated variant regions. None of the repertoires were sampled until the peak T cell response had passed.

The germline V gene has CDR1 SEHNR and CDR2 FQNEAQ (reference sequence). Trimming removed 3 bases from V and 5 bases from J; junction bases left unmatched: 7. CDR3 length: 15 residues. The chain employs TRBV7-9 and TRBJ2-7, with 10 nucleotides matching TRBD1. This receptor was identified in an adult in good health. The sequencing here drew on peripheral blood, taken on day 0 of AZD1222 vaccination. The CDR3: CASSFRDRGLHEQYF. The CDR3 DNA reads TGTGCCAGCAGCTTCCGGGACAGGGGACTCCACGAGCAGTACTTC.